The clone carrying this T cell receptor (beta chain) is a singleton in its sample. The CDR3 is 16 amino acids. V lost 6 bases, J lost 0 bases, and 5 bases stayed unmatched. Germline values: CDR1 ENHRY, CDR2 SYGVKD. Original data processing: Reference gene primer amplification in the assay estimated nucleated cell counts. The method was immunoSEQ multiplex PCR; TCRdb's version includes in-frame clones alone and lacks a portion of them. V, J and clone size are those of that table, while D and trimming were read from the DNA. The sample lists roughly 230,000 clones; 80% to 85% were seen once. The data stem from a study of blood T cell repertoires in COVID-19. The overall study: T cells, B-cell-depleted T cells, or PBMCs supplied cDNA or gDNA.

Input material: peripheral blood. V and J are TRBV10-3 and TRBJ2-3, with 11 bases identical to TRBD2. This TCR derives from a man between 40 and 49 years old with acute or convalescent COVID-19. The CDR3 spells CAISLTSGASTDTQYF. The CDR3 bases are TGTGCCATCAGCCTGACTAGCGGGGCTAGCACAGATACGCAGTATTTT.